Following are 17 T cell receptor beta chains from one sample sequenced in a study of human T cells and chemical hapten exposure. TCRdb fed the RACE reads into MiXCR, producing one record per CDR3 protein. This table has some 53,000 distinct CDR3 sequences, approximately 10% appearing once. Time point of the sample: patch test 1, 2 weeks after DPC sensitization. Sample treatment: therapeutic diphenylcyclopropenone sensitization with weekly scalp DPC. Total RNA extraction was carried out from unfractionated whole blood. Sample: whole blood, taken in connection with sensitization to the hapten diphenylcyclopropenone (DPC). The source is a woman aged 40 to 50 with alopecia areata. Some clones in this sample may be carry-over from other donors' samples.

V usage is TRBV18 and J usage is TRBJ1-1; D is possibly TRBD1 (5 bases). The germline V gene has CDR1 KGHSH and CDR2 LQKENI. V was cut by 3 bases and J by 0 bases, with 8 bases left in between. The CDR3 contains 14 residues. The CDR3 nucleotides read TGTGCCAGCTCACCCGGGACTTTGAACACTGAAGCTTTCTTT. Protein: CASSPGTLNTEAFF.

The chain carries TRBV29-1 and TRBJ1-5, with D hard to call. From germline, CDR1 is SQVTM and CDR2 ANQGSEA. The germline V and J ends were trimmed by 6 bases and 3 bases, with 9 bases remaining between them. This CDR3 comprises 12 residues. CDR3 amino acids: CSVRNPNQPQHF. DNA of the CDR3: TGCAGCGTCCGGAACCCCAATCAGCCCCAGCATTTT.

V is TRBV7-9 and J is TRBJ2-1, with D uncertain. V lost 6 bases, J lost 8 bases, and 8 bases lay in between. Germline V gives CDR1 SEHNR, CDR2 FQNEAQ (reference sequence). The CDR3 is 11 amino acids. CDR3 amino acids: CASRLVDEQFF. The CDR3 region has the DNA TGTGCCAGCAGGCTAGTCGATGAGCAGTTCTTC.

The chain joins TRBV7-9 to TRBJ1-2; D might be TRBD1 (5 bases). The germline V and J ends were trimmed by 1 base and 12 bases, with 15 bases remaining between them. The CDR3 runs 13 residues. Germline CDR1 is SEHNR and CDR2 is FQNEAQ (reference sequence). CDR3 loop: CASSLDSGPLNTF. As DNA, the CDR3 is TGTGCCAGCAGCTTAGATTCAGGGCCCCTTAACACCTTC.

In its sample, this clonotype is medium-sized. The rearrangement links TRBV7-9 to TRBJ2-5; perhaps TRBD2 as D (5 bases). From germline, CDR1 is SEHNR and CDR2 FQNEAQ (reference sequence). V shed 2 bases and J shed 5 bases, with 12 bases lying between them. The CDR3 is made up of 14 amino acids. Written as DNA, the CDR3 is TGTGCCAGCAGCTTAACGGGTTCGGGGGAGACCCAGTACTTC. Amino acids: CASSLTGSGETQYF.

The chain has TRBV12-3 or TRBV12-4 and TRBJ2-1, with TRBD2 matching 7 bases. The CDR3 is 14 amino acids. Trimming took 6 bases from V and 8 from J; bases not matched to a gene: 10. The CDR3 DNA sequence: TGTGCCAGCAGGGGACTAAATTTCCTGGATGAGCAGTTCTTC. Translation gives CASRGLNFLDEQFF.

The V gene is TRBV30, the J gene TRBJ1-1; 7 bases match TRBD1. This CDR3 spans 15 amino acids. V lost 2 bases, J lost 7 bases, and 13 bases stayed unmatched. Germline CDR1 and CDR2: GTSNPN and SVGIG (reference sequence). CDR3 in DNA: TGTGCCTGGAGTAGTACAACAGGGGCCAGGGGTGAAGCTTTCTTT. It codes for CAWSSTTGARGEAFF.

The chain carries TRBV7-9 and TRBJ2-1; tentative D call: TRBD2 (6 bases). Trimming stripped 4 bases from V and 7 bases from J, with 11 bases between. The CDR3 spans 13 residues. The germline gives CDR1 SEHNR, CDR2 FQNEAQ (reference sequence). The CDR3 DNA is TGTGCCAGCAGCTCCCCGACTAGGAATGAGCAGTTCTTC. As protein: CASSSPTRNEQFF.

The sample holds a few counts of this clonotype. The chain carries TRBV28 and TRBJ2-1; 13 positions match TRBD2. J was trimmed by 7 bases and V by 5 bases; bases with no gene match: 5. Germline values: CDR1 MDHEN, CDR2 SYDVKM. The CDR3 contains 15 residues. The CDR3 region has the DNA TGTGCCAGCAGTCATAGGACTAGCGGGAGAAATGAGCAGTTCTTC. Its protein product is CASSHRTSGRNEQFF.

This clonotype was recorded many times. This chain uses TRBV6-2 or TRBV6-3 with TRBJ2-5; possibly TRBD2 for D (5 bases). This CDR3 spans 11 amino acids. Germline CDR1 reads MNHEY; CDR2 reads SVGEGT. V was pared by 5 bases and J by 8 bases, with 9 bases between. CDR3 amino acids: CASSTTSTQYF. DNA of the CDR3: TGTGCCAGCAGTACAACTAGTACCCAGTACTTC.

The V call is TRBV29-1, the J call TRBJ2-7; tentative D call: TRBD1 (6 bases). V dropped 2 bases and J dropped 1 base, with 6 bases sitting between them. The CDR3 length is 12 residues. CDR1 SQVTM and CDR2 ANQGSEA come from the germline V gene. CDR3 in amino acids: CSVEQGSYEQYF. For the CDR3, the DNA is TGCAGCGTTGAACAGGGGTCCTACGAGCAGTACTTC.

This clonotype was found a few times. V and J are TRBV12-3 or TRBV12-4 and TRBJ1-2; TRBD1 matches at 7 bases. The CDR3 sequence is 14 residues long. V gave up 5 bases and J gave up 3 bases; unmatched junction bases: 6. The CDR3 region has the DNA TGTGCCAGCAGTCGCCCCCAGGGGGACTATGGCTACACCTTC. Translated: CASSRPQGDYGYTF.

The chain links TRBV4-3 to TRBJ1-2; TRBD1 is a possible D gene (5 bases). The CDR3 is 16 amino acids. Trimming removed 0 bases from V and 4 bases from J, with 15 bases in between. Germline V gives CDR1 LGHNA, CDR2 YSLEER. CDR3 sequence reads: CASSQDLAQGIYGYTF. DNA of the CDR3: TGCGCCAGCAGCCAAGATTTAGCTCAGGGAATCTATGGCTACACCTTC.

Within the sample, this clonotype is medium-sized. The J gene is TRBJ2-7, the V gene TRBV6-2 or TRBV6-3, with 10 bases lining up with TRBD1. CDR3 length equals 16 residues. V lost 2 bases, J lost 0 bases, and 4 bases stayed unmatched. Per germline, CDR1 MNHEY and CDR2 SVGEGT. The CDR3 is CASSYGRTGGSYEQYF. CDR3 coding DNA: TGTGCCAGCAGTTACGGGCGGACAGGGGGCTCCTACGAGCAGTACTTC.

The J gene is TRBJ1-3, the V gene TRBV3-1, with D hard to call. Trimming took 1 base from V and 3 from J, leaving 10 bases between them. The CDR3 length is 15 residues. Looked up from germline, CDR1 is LGHDT and CDR2 is YNNKEL (reference sequence). The CDR3 DNA is TGTGCCAGCAGCCAAGTTTATGCTCTTGGAAACACCATATATTTT. It encodes CASSQVYALGNTIYF.

This clonotype was observed a few times. The chain uses TRBV7-7 and TRBJ2-1, with 8 bases aligning to TRBD2. The CDR3 consists of 15 residues. Germline CDR1 SSHAT, CDR2 FNYEAQ (reference sequence). J was trimmed by 5 bases and V by 4 bases; bases with no gene match: 7. The CDR3: CASSSGGGKDNEQFF. As DNA, the CDR3 is TGTGCCAGCAGCTCGGGAGGGGGGAAGGACAATGAGCAGTTCTTC.

This chain links TRBV10-3 with TRBJ1-4; tentatively, D is TRBD1 (6 bases). CDR1 and CDR2 from the germline V gene are ENHRY and SYGVKD. Trimming pared 3 bases from V and 5 bases from J, leaving 10 bases between. This CDR3 has 14 residues. CDR3 amino acids: CAISDGQPNEKLFF. DNA for the CDR3: TGTGCCATCAGTGATGGACAGCCAAATGAAAAACTGTTTTTT.